Below, one T cell receptor beta chain is given with its context. Other DNA sequences within the sample encode an identical CDR3. Primers for the PCR totalled 60 Vbeta and 13 Jbeta. Generated by immunoSEQ multiplex PCR, the TCRdb table keeps only in-frame clones and is missing some. The profile shows some 65,000 clones, 70% to 85% of them singletons. These data belong to a study of cytomegalovirus exposure and HLA in healthy donors. Germline loops: CDR1 DFQATT, CDR2 SNEGSKA (reference sequence). Trimming stripped 5 bases from V and 6 bases from J, with 9 bases between. CDR3 size: 11 residues. The specimen sequenced was PBMCs. This rearrangement joins TRBV20-1 to TRBJ2-3, with D possibly matching TRBD1 (5 bases). The sequence derives from a girl under 18 in good health and CMV-seropositive. The CDR3 protein is CSASRGDTQYF. In DNA form, the CDR3 reads TGCAGTGCTTCAAGGGGTGATACGCAGTATTTT.